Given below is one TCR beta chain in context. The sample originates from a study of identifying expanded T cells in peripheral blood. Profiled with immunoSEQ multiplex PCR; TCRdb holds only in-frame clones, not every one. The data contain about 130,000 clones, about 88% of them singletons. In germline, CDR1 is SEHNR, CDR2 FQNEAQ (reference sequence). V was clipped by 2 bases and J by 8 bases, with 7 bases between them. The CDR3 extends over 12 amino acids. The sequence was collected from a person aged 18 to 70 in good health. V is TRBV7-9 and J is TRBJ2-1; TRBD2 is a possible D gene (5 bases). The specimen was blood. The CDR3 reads CASSLIGDEQFF. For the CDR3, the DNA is TGTGCCAGCAGCTTAATCGGGGATGAGCAGTTCTTC.